This TCR beta chain was sequenced for a study of T-cell memory formation after mild COVID-19. Turning to the study itself: TCR clusters were mostly confined to one donor each.

With respect to this clonotype: The antigen remains unidentified. At one end, the junction sequence differs from germline, possibly due to a read error.

General study results and limits: Clones shrinking from day 15 to 85 showed even CD4/CD8 mixes; later expanders tilted CD4+.

Constant-segment primers were used for 5'RACE, and the resulting TCR alpha and TCR beta cDNA libraries carried sample barcodes and UMIs. TCRdb processed the 5' RACE reads anew with MiXCR; each CDR3 protein has one entry. Of roughly 560,000 distinct CDR3 sequences in the sample, roughly 21% are singletons; the top ten hold approximately 12%. This CDR3 is 15 amino acids long. The germline CDR1 and CDR2 sequences are MNHNS and SASEGT. The receptor comes from an adult woman who had mild COVID-19 (a few samples of this study predate the infection). Cell type and time point are not known. Specimen: PBMCs or a T cell subset sorted from them (not recorded which). This chain connects TRBV6-1 to TRBJ1-4, with TRBD1 matching 7 bases. The CDR3 DNA reads TGTGCCAGCAGTGAAACAGGGGCCGGGTCGCAAAACTTCGCTTTT. Amino acids: CASSETGAGSQNFAF.